This TCR beta chain originates from a study of shared clonotypes between healthy human individuals. Study-level points and caveats: The authors sampled blood alone, and tissue repertoires likely differ.

J gave up 5 bases and V 3 bases, and 3 bases lay outside the gene matches. There are 13 residues in the CDR3. Germline CDR1 GTSNPN, CDR2 SVGIG (reference sequence). In the CD4+ fraction, cells were divided into CD45RA+ naive and CD45RA-negative memory subsets. The count of this clone is one. The antigen is unknown. The identical CDR3 is also encoded by other nucleotide sequences in the sample. Clones were read by immunoSEQ multiplex PCR, and TCRdb kept only the in-frame ones, dropping some. The profile shows some 2,100,000 clones, approximately 96% of them singletons. Sequencing input: naive CD4+ T cells sorted from blood. Noted subset: CD45RA+ positively selected. The chain carries TRBV30 and TRBJ1-4, with 7 bases lining up with TRBD1. The sequence derives from a man between 18 and 29 years old in good health. The CDR3 protein is CAWRGTVNEKLFF. The CDR3 bases are TGTGCCTGGAGGGGGACAGTGAATGAAAAACTGTTTTTT.